These 15 T cell receptor beta chains were sequenced from one sample in a study of T cells after posttransplantation cyclophosphamide. Produced via immunoSEQ multiplex PCR; TCRdb's table is partial and in-frame only. The table has 5,500 to 7,500 clones, approximately 92% seen once. Treatment was busulfan-fludarabine conditioning, a marrow graft, and cyclophosphamide on days +3 and +4. This specimen consisted of CD8+ T cells sorted from blood, obtained after allogeneic stem cell transplant with posttransplant cyclophosphamide. These receptors originate from a male patient between 60 and 69 years old who received an allogeneic stem cell transplant from a related donor and was CMV-positive. Some T cells may have come from the graft donor.

This clone was seen only once. The chain is built from TRBV5-4 and TRBJ2-1; D may be TRBD1 (5 bases). V gave up 0 bases and J gave up 7 bases, with 11 bases separating them. The CDR3 covers 14 residues. The germline V gene encodes CDR1 SGHNT and CDR2 YYREEE (reference sequence). The CDR3 region is CASSLEQGSNEQFF. As DNA, the CDR3 is TGTGCCAGCAGCTTGGAGCAGGGCTCGAATGAGCAGTTCTTC.

The genes are TRBV25-1 and TRBJ2-3, with 14 bases matching TRBD2. V was clipped by 1 base and J by 1 base; unmatched bases: 4. Looked up from germline, CDR1 is MGHDK and CDR2 is SYGVNS. There are 18 residues in the CDR3. In DNA form, the CDR3 reads TGTGCCAGCAGTGAATTTGGGACTAGCGGGGGCGGCACAGATACGCAGTATTTT. It translates to CASSEFGTSGGGTDTQYF.

The CDR3: CASSVSQGADTEAFF. The CDR3 DNA follows: TGTGCCAGCAGCGTAAGCCAGGGGGCGGACACTGAAGCTTTCTTT. The chain employs TRBV9 and TRBJ1-1; 8 bases line up with TRBD1. With 1 base clipped from V and 3 bases from J, the junction kept 5 bases outside the gene matches. The CDR3 contains 15 residues. Germline CDR1 and CDR2: SGDLS and YYNGEE. The complete variable domain, with remaining parts taken from reference TRBV9 and TRBJ1-1, reads DSGVTQTPKHLITATGQRVTLRCSPRSGDLSVYWYQQSLDQGLQFLIQYYNGEERAKGNILERFSAQQFPDLHSELNLSSLELGDSALYFCASSVSQGADTEAFFGQGTRLTVV.

This chain connects TRBV27 to TRBJ2-5, with 11 bases lining up with TRBD1. This CDR3 has 15 amino acids. Unmatched junction bases numbered 6, after V lost 5 bases and J lost 4 bases. Germline loops: CDR1 MNHEY, CDR2 SMNVEV (reference sequence). The CDR3 is CASSPWTGGAETQYF. The CDR3 DNA reads TGTGCCAGCAGTCCCTGGACAGGGGGCGCAGAGACCCAGTACTTC.

This clone was counted a single time. The rearrangement links TRBV15 to TRBJ2-7; D is perhaps TRBD1 (5 bases). CDR1 is LNHNV, CDR2 YYDKDF, per germline (reference sequence). V was trimmed by 0 bases and J by 5 bases, leaving 11 bases between them. The CDR3 is made up of 14 amino acids. The CDR3 DNA sequence: TGTGCCACCAGCAGAGATAAACAGGACGACGAGCAGTACTTC. This translates into CATSRDKQDDEQYF.

The chain is built from TRBV4-2 and TRBJ2-3; TRBD2 matches 10 bases. This CDR3 contains 16 residues. After removal of 0 bases from V and 1 base from J, the junction contained 1 base not matched to a gene. Germline loops: CDR1 LGHNA, CDR2 YNFKEQ. CDR3 nucleotides: TGTGCCAGCAGCCAAGATCTAGCGGGGGGCACAGATACGCAGTATTTT. Translated, it gives CASSQDLAGGTDTQYF.

Written as DNA, the CDR3 is TGTGCCAGCAGCCCTACAGGGGGGTATGGCTACACCTTC. This codes for CASSPTGGYGYTF. V usage is TRBV9 and J usage is TRBJ1-2; 8 positions agree with TRBD1. CDR1 and CDR2 from the germline V gene are SGDLS and YYNGEE. This CDR3 contains 13 residues. J lost 5 bases, V lost 4 bases, and 4 bases had no gene match.

For this clone: One end of the junction varies from germline; a read error may be responsible. Other DNA sequences in this specimen translate into the identical CDR3. The chain joins TRBV9 to TRBJ1-6, with no clear D. This CDR3 has 13 residues. Germline V lookup: CDR1 SGDLS, CDR2 YYNGEE. CDR3 amino acids: CASSPLENSPLHF. Here the CDR3 DNA reads TGTGCCAGCAGCCCCCTGGAGAATTCCCCCCTCCACTTT.

The V gene is TRBV5-5, the J gene TRBJ2-1; 9 bases line up with TRBD2. This CDR3 has 12 amino acids. Germline V CDR1 and CDR2: SGHKS, YYEKEE (reference sequence). V lost 3 bases, J lost 9 bases, and 1 base stayed unmatched. Here the CDR3 DNA reads TGTGCCAGCAGCTATAGCGGGGGTGAGCAGTTCTTC. Protein sequence: CASSYSGGEQFF.

CDR3 nucleotides: TGTGCCAGCAGCCAGCCAGGGTACTATGGCTACACCTTC. Amino acids: CASSQPGYYGYTF. V and J are TRBV6-5 and TRBJ1-2, with D tentatively TRBD1 (5 bases). This CDR3 is built from 13 residues. CDR1 and CDR2 from the germline V gene are MNHEY and SVGAGI. V lost 6 bases and J lost 3, with 11 bases in between.

This clone was recorded once. The chain combines TRBV13 with TRBJ2-1; 10 positions match TRBD1. Germline CDR1 PRHDT, CDR2 FYEKMQ (reference sequence). CDR3 size: 15 residues. Trimming took 6 bases from V and 7 from J; bases not matched to a gene: 9. The CDR3 protein is CASRIRTGGGNEQFF. For the CDR3, the DNA is TGTGCCAGCAGAATACGGACAGGGGGAGGGAATGAGCAGTTCTTC.

The genes are TRBV18 and TRBJ2-7; D is possibly TRBD1 (5 bases). The CDR3 has 14 residues. Trimming took off 1 base at V and 0 bases at J, with 7 bases between the two ends. Germline V gives CDR1 KGHSH, CDR2 LQKENI. DNA of the CDR3: TGTGCCAGCTCACCACGAGACAGCTCCTACGAGCAGTACTTC. Translating gives CASSPRDSSYEQYF.

This clone was seen just once. The chain couples TRBV28 to TRBJ2-3; 7 nucleotides match TRBD1. V lost 5 bases to trimming and J lost 3 bases; unmatched junction nucleotides: 8. Germline assignment: CDR1 MDHEN and CDR2 SYDVKM. CDR3 size: 15 residues. The chain's CDR3 is CASSTTGARTDTQYF. CDR3 DNA sequence: TGTGCCAGCAGTACTACAGGGGCCAGGACAGATACGCAGTATTTT.

This clone was observed once. The V gene is TRBV7-3, the J gene TRBJ2-5; no clear D. CDR3 length equals 16 residues. Per the germline V gene, CDR1 is SGHTA and CDR2 is FQGTGA. Trimming shortened V by 2 bases and J by 0 bases, and 13 bases separated the two germline ends. The CDR3 sequence: CASSLSGGQYQETQYF. The CDR3 nucleotides read TGTGCCAGCAGCTTATCTGGCGGTCAGTACCAAGAGACCCAGTACTTC.

This rearrangement joins TRBV4-3 to TRBJ2-1; 7 bases fit TRBD2. Germline CDR1 LGHNA, CDR2 YSLEER. The V gene end was trimmed by 4 bases and the J gene end by 3 bases; junction bases not matched to a gene: 9. The CDR3 is 16 residues long. The CDR3 protein is CASSLSTSDNYNEQFF. DNA of the CDR3: TGCGCCAGCAGCCTTTCAACTAGCGACAACTACAATGAGCAGTTCTTC.